Below, one T cell receptor beta chain is given with its context. Its antigen is not identified. This table comes from immunoSEQ multiplex PCR, and its TCRdb copy is limited to in-frame clones, with some not included. This sample has about 70,000 clones, with roughly 90% found just once. The entry originates in a study of graft-versus-host responses after intestinal transplantation. V was cut by 5 bases and J by 6 bases, with 22 bases left in between. CDR1 and CDR2 from the germline V gene are PRHDT and FYEKMQ (reference sequence). This CDR3 is 16 amino acids long. Study-wide results and caveats: Patients who carried graft-donor T cell macrochimerism also had high graft-versus-host to host-versus-graft clonal ratios in their allografts.

The chain uses TRBV13 and TRBJ1-2, with D tentatively TRBD1 (6 bases). The source material was unstimulated CD8+ T cells sorted from spleen or lymph node cells, sampled before transplant. The TCR comes from a human donor who was the organ donor for an intestinal transplant. The CDR3: CASSQEMTGEFDGYTF. The CDR3 DNA sequence: TGTGCCAGCAGCCAGGAAATGACAGGAGAGTTCGATGGCTACACCTTC.